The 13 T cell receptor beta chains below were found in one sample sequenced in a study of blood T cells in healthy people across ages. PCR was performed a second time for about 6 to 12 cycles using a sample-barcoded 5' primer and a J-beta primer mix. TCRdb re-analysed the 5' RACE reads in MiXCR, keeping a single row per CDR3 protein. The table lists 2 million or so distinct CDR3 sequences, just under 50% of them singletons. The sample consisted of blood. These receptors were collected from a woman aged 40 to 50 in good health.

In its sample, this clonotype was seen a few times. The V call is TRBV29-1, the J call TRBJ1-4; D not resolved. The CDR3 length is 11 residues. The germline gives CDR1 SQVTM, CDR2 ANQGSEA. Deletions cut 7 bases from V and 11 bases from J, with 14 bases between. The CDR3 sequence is CSGTLVGKLFF. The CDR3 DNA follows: TGCAGCGGGACCCTAGTCGGGAAACTGTTTTTT.

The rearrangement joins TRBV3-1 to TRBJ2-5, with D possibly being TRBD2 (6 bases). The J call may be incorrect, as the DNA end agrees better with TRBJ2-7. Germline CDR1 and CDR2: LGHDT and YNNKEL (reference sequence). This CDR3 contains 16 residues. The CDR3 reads CASSQGTGRGTYEQYF. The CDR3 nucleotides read TGTGCCAGCAGCCAAGGGACGGGGCGGGGAACCTACGAGCAGTACTTC.

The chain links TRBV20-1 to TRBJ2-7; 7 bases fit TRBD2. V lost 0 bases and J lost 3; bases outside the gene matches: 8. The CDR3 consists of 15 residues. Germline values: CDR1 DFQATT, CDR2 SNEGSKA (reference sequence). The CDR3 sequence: CSARDYLAVDYEQYF. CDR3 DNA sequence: TGCAGTGCTAGAGATTACCTAGCGGTAGACTACGAGCAGTACTTC.

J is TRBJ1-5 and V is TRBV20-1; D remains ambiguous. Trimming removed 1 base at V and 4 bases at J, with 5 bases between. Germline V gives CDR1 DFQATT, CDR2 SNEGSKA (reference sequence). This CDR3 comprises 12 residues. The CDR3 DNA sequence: TGCAGTGCTAGAGGAATGAATCAGCCCCAGCATTTT. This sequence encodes CSARGMNQPQHF.

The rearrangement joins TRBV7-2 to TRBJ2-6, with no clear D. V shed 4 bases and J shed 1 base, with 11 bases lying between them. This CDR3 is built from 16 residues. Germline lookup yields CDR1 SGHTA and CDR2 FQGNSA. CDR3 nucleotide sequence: TGTGCCAGCAGCTCGGTCAGGATTTCTGGGGCCAACGTCCTGACTTTC. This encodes CASSSVRISGANVLTF.

CDR3 sequence reads: CASSLWAGRVEETQYF. CDR3 nucleotides: TGTGCCAGCAGTTTATGGGCAGGGAGGGTAGAGGAGACCCAGTACTTC. The chain has TRBV27 and TRBJ2-5; TRBD2 matches at 7 bases. Losses at the gene ends were 1 base for V and 5 bases for J; bases not matched to a gene: 10. This CDR3 region has 16 residues. Germline V CDR1 and CDR2: MNHEY, SMNVEV (reference sequence).

Here the CDR3 DNA reads TGTGCCAGCATAGGCAGGAGCGACACAGATACGCAGTATTTT. Translating gives CASIGRSDTDTQYF. The chain carries TRBV6-5 and TRBJ2-3, with D unclear. Germline lookup yields CDR1 MNHEY and CDR2 SVGAGI. V was cut by 7 bases and J by 2 bases, with 13 bases left in between. CDR3 size: 14 residues.

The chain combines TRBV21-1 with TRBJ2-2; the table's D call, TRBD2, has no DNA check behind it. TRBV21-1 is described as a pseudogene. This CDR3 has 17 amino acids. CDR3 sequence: CASSTLTSGENTGELFF. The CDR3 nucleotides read TGTGCCAGCAGCACCCTGACTAGCGGGGAGAACACCGGGGAGCTGTTTTTT.

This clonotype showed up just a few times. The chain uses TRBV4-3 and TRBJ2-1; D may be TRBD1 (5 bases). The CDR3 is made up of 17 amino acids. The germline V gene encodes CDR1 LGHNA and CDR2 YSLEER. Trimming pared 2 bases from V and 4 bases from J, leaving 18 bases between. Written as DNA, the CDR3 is TGCGCCAGCAGCCAATACCAGAGTACAGGATATTACAATGAGCAGTTCTTC. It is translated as CASSQYQSTGYYNEQFF.

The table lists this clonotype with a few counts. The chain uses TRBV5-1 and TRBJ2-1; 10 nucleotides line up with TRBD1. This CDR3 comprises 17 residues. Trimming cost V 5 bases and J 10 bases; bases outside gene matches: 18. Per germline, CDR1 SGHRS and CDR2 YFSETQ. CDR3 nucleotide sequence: TGCGCCAGCAGAGAGAATGACAGGGGGCGGTCTAGACCCGAGCAGTTCTTC. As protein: CASRENDRGRSRPEQFF.

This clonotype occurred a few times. The DNA of the CDR3 is TGTGCCAGCAGCTTAGGGCAGGTACCCAAAACCACAGATACGCAGTATTTT. It encodes CASSLGQVPKTTDTQYF. The J gene is TRBJ2-3, the V gene TRBV7-2, with D hard to call. V was clipped by 1 base and J by 2 bases, with 16 bases between them. The CDR3 is 17 amino acids. Germline V gives CDR1 SGHTA, CDR2 FQGNSA.

CDR3: CAISPGTGFRNEQFF. The CDR3 DNA reads TGTGCCATCAGTCCCGGGACAGGGTTTCGCAATGAGCAGTTCTTC. V is TRBV10-3 and J is TRBJ2-1, with TRBD1 matching 9 bases. Germline V gene lookup returns CDR1 ENHRY and CDR2 SYGVKD. The CDR3 runs 15 residues. The junction had 8 bases not matched to a gene; V was cut back by 5 bases and J by 6 bases.

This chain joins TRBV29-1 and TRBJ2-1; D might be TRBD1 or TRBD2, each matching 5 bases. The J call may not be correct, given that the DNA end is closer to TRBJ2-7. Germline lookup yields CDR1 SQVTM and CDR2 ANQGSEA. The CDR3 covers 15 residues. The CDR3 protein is CSVLLGETPYNEQYF. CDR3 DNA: TGCAGCGTTCTTCTGGGGGAAACCCCCTACAATGAGCAGTACTTC.